This T cell receptor (beta chain) was identified during a study of control samples from healthy donors and cancer patients. Only in-frame clones appear in the TCRdb table, and some are missing; sequencing was by immunoSEQ multiplex PCR. The sample has more than 100,000 clones, 91% seen once. Germline V CDR1 and CDR2: SQVTM, ANQGSEA. The CDR3 totals 12 residues. The ends were cut back, 7 bases at V and 1 base at J, with 10 bases in the middle. This clonotype was sampled from a woman aged 18 to 35 in good health. The chain uses TRBV29-1 and TRBJ1-2; no definite D call. The sequencing sample was made of blood. The CDR3 sequence: CSAKDGNYGYTF. CDR3 DNA: TGCAGCGCGAAAGACGGTAACTATGGCTACACCTTC.